Shown below are 21 T cell receptor beta chains from a single sample sequenced in a study of cytomegalovirus exposure and HLA in healthy donors. The PCR had 60 Vbeta and 13 Jbeta primers. Clones were read by immunoSEQ multiplex PCR, and TCRdb kept only the in-frame ones, dropping some. This table holds more than 100,000 clones, over 70% found once. The specimen sequenced was PBMCs. Every receptor here comes from a woman between 18 and 29 years old in good health and CMV-seronegative.

J is TRBJ2-3 and V is TRBV6-5; D is uncertain. V was cut by 6 bases and J by 6 bases, with 7 bases left in between. CDR3 size: 11 residues. Germline V gene lookup returns CDR1 MNHEY and CDR2 SVGAGI. CDR3: CASSWADTQYF. CDR3 nucleotides: TGTGCCAGCAGCTGGGCCGATACGCAGTATTTT.

The chain joins TRBV2 to TRBJ2-1, with D unresolved. Trimming took off 5 bases at V and 1 base at J, with 9 bases between the two ends. The V gene's germline CDR1 is SNHLY and CDR2 FYNNEI. This CDR3 contains 14 residues. The CDR3, as DNA: TGTGCCAGCAGTCCCCGGTTTTCCTACAATGAGCAGTTCTTC. It encodes CASSPRFSYNEQFF.

The gene calls are TRBV27 and TRBJ2-3; TRBD2 is a possible D gene (6 bases). The germline V and J ends were trimmed by 3 bases and 3 bases, with 13 bases remaining between them. The V gene's germline CDR1 is MNHEY and CDR2 SMNVEV (reference sequence). This CDR3 comprises 15 residues. The chain's CDR3 is CASSLRRAGTDTQYF. CDR3 nucleotides: TGTGCCAGCAGTTTGCGCAGGGCGGGGACAGATACGCAGTATTTT.

CDR3 residues: CASSSTGGRGQPQHF. Written as DNA, the CDR3 is TGTGCCAGCAGTTCGACAGGCGGACGTGGGCAGCCCCAGCATTTT. The V gene is TRBV6-1, the J gene TRBJ1-5, with a possible D match to TRBD1 (6 bases). The CDR3 is 15 residues long. Trimming took off 5 bases at V and 7 bases at J, with 18 bases between the two ends. In germline, CDR1 is MNHNS, CDR2 SASEGT.

The chain joins TRBV5-6 to TRBJ1-2; TRBD1 is a possible D gene (6 bases). Deletions cut 4 bases from V and 9 bases from J, with 22 bases between. Per germline, CDR1 SGHDT and CDR2 YYEEEE. CDR3 length: 15 amino acids. The CDR3 coding sequence is TGTGCCAGCAGCCCGATTACAGGGTTCTCGCGGCGCTACACCTTC. Encoded protein: CASSPITGFSRRYTF.

This clone was seen a handful of times. The rearrangement links TRBV7-6 to TRBJ2-5; TRBD2 is a possible D gene (5 bases). V lost 5 bases and J 5 bases, leaving 6 bases between the germline ends. The CDR3 sequence is 11 residues long. Germline values: CDR1 SGHVS, CDR2 FNYEAQ. DNA of the CDR3: TGTGCCAGCAGCCCGGGGGAGACCCAGTACTTC. It encodes CASSPGETQYF. The whole variable domain, remainder taken from reference TRBV7-6 and TRBJ2-5, is GAGVSQSPRYKVTKRGQDVALRCDPISGHVSLYWYRQALGQGPEFLTYFNYEAQQDKSGLPNDRFSAERPEGSISTLTIQRTEQRDSAMYRCASSPGETQYFGPGTRLLVL.

The V gene is TRBV21-1, the J gene TRBJ2-1; the table's D gene call, TRBD2, was not cross checked with the DNA. TRBV21-1 represents a pseudogene. CDR3 size: 13 residues. CDR3 bases: TGTGCCAGCAGCGGGGGGTGCTACAATGAGCAGTTCTTC. Encoded protein: CASSGGCYNEQFF.

This clone was counted a single time. The gene calls are TRBV2 and TRBJ2-3; 9 positions match TRBD2. The CDR3 covers 13 residues. Per the germline V gene, CDR1 is SNHLY and CDR2 is FYNNEI. After removal of 7 bases from V and 6 bases from J, the junction contained 5 bases not matched to a gene. CDR3 nucleotides: TGTGCCAGCACGGGACTAGCTGTCGATACGCAGTATTTT. It yields the protein CASTGLAVDTQYF.

In this sample, this clone turned up a few times. This rearrangement joins TRBV27 to TRBJ2-3; tentative D call: TRBD2 (5 bases). V was shortened by 3 bases and J by 5 bases, with 15 bases between the two germline ends. Germline CDR1 and CDR2: MNHEY and SMNVEV (reference sequence). The CDR3 is 15 residues long. This CDR3 reads CASSLGQAEGDTQYF. CDR3 DNA: TGTGCCAGCAGTTTGGGCCAGGCCGAGGGAGATACGCAGTATTTT.

The chain carries TRBV7-9 and TRBJ2-1, with 13 bases fitting TRBD2. Germline values: CDR1 SEHNR, CDR2 FQNEAQ (reference sequence). This CDR3 comprises 15 residues. The trim removed 2 bases at V and 8 bases at J, leaving 3 bases unmatched. The CDR3 DNA reads TGTGCCAGCAGCTTAACTAGCGGGAGGGCCTATGAGCAGTTCTTC. Residues: CASSLTSGRAYEQFF.

The J gene is TRBJ2-2, the V gene TRBV4-1; TRBD2 is a possible D gene (6 bases). The CDR3 contains 15 residues. CDR1 and CDR2 (germline): MGHRA, YSYEKL. V was trimmed by 5 bases and J by 8 bases, leaving 18 bases between them. CDR3 sequence reads: CASSNFQEGAGELFF. The CDR3 DNA reads TGCGCCAGCAGCAATTTCCAGGAGGGAGCTGGGGAGCTGTTTTTT.

The chain carries TRBV7-8 and TRBJ1-1; tentatively, D is TRBD1 (5 bases). The V gene's germline CDR1 is SGHVS and CDR2 FQNEAQ. V shed 1 base and J shed 4 bases, with 7 bases lying between them. This CDR3 is built from 13 residues. The CDR3 spells CASSLDRPTEAFF. The CDR3 coding sequence is TGTGCCAGCAGCTTAGACAGGCCCACTGAAGCTTTCTTT. Full variable domain (rest looked up from reference TRBV7-8 and TRBJ1-1): GAGVSQSPRYKVAKRGQDVALRCDPISGHVSLFWYQQALGQGPEFLTYFQNEAQLDKSGLPSDRFFAERPEGSVSTLKIQRTQQEDSAVYLCASSLDRPTEAFFGQGTRLTVV.

This chain links TRBV29-1 with TRBJ2-2; 9 nucleotides match TRBD2. The germline gives CDR1 SQVTM, CDR2 ANQGSEA. The length of the CDR3 is 14 residues. V lost 3 bases and J lost 6; bases outside the gene matches: 5. CDR3 in amino acids: CSVEREGRAGELFF. The CDR3 coding sequence is TGCAGCGTTGAGCGGGAGGGCCGCGCCGGGGAGCTGTTTTTT.

This clone was seen only once. The chain uses TRBV28 and TRBJ1-2; TRBD1 agrees at 9 bases. The CDR3 length is 14 residues. Germline V gene lookup returns CDR1 MDHEN and CDR2 SYDVKM. The V gene end was trimmed by 2 bases and the J gene end by 8 bases; junction bases not matched to a gene: 6. CDR3 region: CASSLVGTGKGYTF. In DNA, the CDR3 is TGTGCCAGCAGTTTAGTAGGGACAGGGAAAGGCTACACCTTC.

The genes are TRBV6-4 and TRBJ2-1; no firm D call. Germline V gene lookup returns CDR1 MRHNA and CDR2 SNTAGT. The CDR3 is 16 residues long. V was shortened by 0 bases and J by 5 bases, with 14 bases between the two germline ends. The CDR3 spells CASSDSYAAFHNEQFF. In DNA, the CDR3 is TGTGCCAGCAGTGACTCGTACGCGGCGTTTCACAATGAGCAGTTCTTC.

The genes are TRBV27 and TRBJ2-1, with D maybe TRBD2 (5 bases). The CDR3 is 16 residues long. The germline V and J ends were trimmed by 6 bases and 0 bases, with 15 bases remaining between them. From germline, CDR1 is MNHEY and CDR2 SMNVEV (reference sequence). The CDR3, as DNA: TGTGCCAGCAGCGGACTGGCGGACTTCTCCTACAATGAGCAGTTCTTC. This sequence encodes CASSGLADFSYNEQFF.

CDR3 nucleotide sequence: TGTGCCAGCAGTACAGGGCCAGTTTCGGGCTACACCTTC. This sequence encodes CASSTGPVSGYTF. This chain uses TRBV25-1 with TRBJ1-2, with D possibly being TRBD1 (6 bases). Trimming removed 5 bases from V and 8 bases from J, with 15 bases in between. CDR3 length equals 13 residues. The germline V gene has CDR1 MGHDK and CDR2 SYGVNS.

This clone was seen only once. This chain uses TRBV10-3 with TRBJ2-1, with 8 bases aligning to TRBD2. The CDR3 extends over 13 amino acids. V lost 7 bases, J lost 3 bases, and 2 bases stayed unmatched. CDR1 is ENHRY, CDR2 SYGVKD, per germline. The DNA for the CDR3 is TGTGCCATCAAGAGCGGGAGCTACAATGAGCAGTTCTTC. The encoded protein is CAIKSGSYNEQFF.

The J gene is TRBJ1-1, the V gene TRBV10-2; tentative D call: TRBD1 (6 bases). The CDR3 extends over 15 amino acids. From germline, CDR1 is WSHSY and CDR2 SAAADI. V was shortened by 3 bases and J by 0 bases, with 11 bases between the two germline ends. This chain's CDR3 is CASSDGGSMNTEAFF. The CDR3 coding sequence is TGCGCCAGCAGTGATGGGGGCTCGATGAACACTGAAGCTTTCTTT.

The chain joins TRBV4-2 to TRBJ2-7, with 7 bases identical to TRBD2. The junction had 8 bases not matched to a gene; V was cut back by 0 bases and J by 0 bases. CDR3 size: 17 residues. Germline-derived CDR1 and CDR2 are LGHNA and YNFKEQ. This CDR3 is CASSQDLPSGSSYEQYF. CDR3 nucleotide sequence: TGTGCCAGCAGCCAAGATCTACCTAGCGGTTCCTCCTACGAGCAGTACTTC.

The chain joins TRBV5-4 to TRBJ2-1; 7 bases align to TRBD2. Looked up from germline, CDR1 is SGHNT and CDR2 is YYREEE (reference sequence). V lost 4 bases, J lost 7 bases, and 8 bases stayed unmatched. This CDR3 comprises 14 residues. The DNA of the CDR3 is TGTGCCAGCAGCCGACCCGGACTAGTTAATGAGCAGTTCTTC. Residues: CASSRPGLVNEQFF. The variable domain in full, completed from reference TRBV5-4 and TRBJ2-1, reads ETGVTQSPTHLIKTRGQQVTLRCSSQSGHNTVSWYQQALGQGPQFIFQYYREEENGRGNFPPRFSGLQFPNYSSELNVNALELDDSALYLCASSRPGLVNEQFFGPGTRLTVL.